This is a list of T cell receptor beta chains from one sample in a study of PD-L1 blockade in urothelial cancer. Profiling relied on immunoSEQ multiplex PCR, and the TCRdb table lists in-frame clones only, not all of them. Of approximately 100,000 clones listed, over 75% are singletons. The material was PBMCs, obtained around atezolizumab (anti-PD-L1) treatment. The receptors were gathered from a man between 50 and 59 years old with urothelial cancer. The CDR3 runs from the conserved cysteine through the conserved F or W. D genes are given only for firm matches. Not every row has a clone size; where given, it reads once, few, many or a size class.

V: TRBV25-1; size: few; J: TRBJ2-7; D: -; CDR3: CASRQGGSYEQYF; DNA: TGTGCCAGCAGACAGGGGGGGTCCTACGAGCAGTACTTC
V: TRBV27; size: -; J: TRBJ2-1; D: TRBD2; CDR3: CASSPGTSGSHEQFF; DNA: TGTGCCAGCAGCCCCGGGACTAGCGGATCCCATGAGCAGTTCTTC
V: TRBV28; size: -; J: TRBJ1-2; D: TRBD1; CDR3: CASSSNLGQGGTKRYGYTF; DNA: TGTGCCAGCAGTTCGAACCTCGGACAGGGCGGGACGAAGAGATATGGCTACACCTTC
V: TRBV5-1; size: -; J: TRBJ2-5; D: -; CDR3: CASSLVGSQETQYF; DNA: TGCGCCAGCAGCTTGGTTGGCAGTCAAGAGACCCAGTACTTC
V: TRBV19; size: -; J: TRBJ2-7; D: TRBD1; CDR3: CASSVYRGSTYEQYF; DNA: TGTGCCAGTAGTGTGTACAGGGGCTCAACCTACGAGCAGTACTTC
V: TRBV5-1; size: once; J: TRBJ1-1; D: TRBD1; CDR3: CASSWGQGGDTEAFF; DNA: TGCGCCAGCAGCTGGGGACAGGGCGGGGACACTGAAGCTTTCTTT
V: TRBV28; size: -; J: TRBJ1-3; D: TRBD1; CDR3: CASSLVGQGSGNTIYF; DNA: TGTGCCAGCAGTTTGGTAGGACAGGGCTCTGGAAACACCATATATTTT
V: TRBV19; size: -; J: TRBJ2-7; D: TRBD1; CDR3: CASSIGGQGPYEQYF; DNA: TGTGCCAGTAGTATAGGCGGACAGGGACCCTACGAGCAGTACTTC
V: TRBV6-1; size: -; J: TRBJ2-2; D: -; CDR3: CASSARQGYTGELFF; DNA: TGTGCCAGCAGTGCGCGGCAGGGTTACACCGGGGAGCTGTTTTTT
V: TRBV6-5; size: few; J: TRBJ2-2; D: TRBD2; CDR3: CATKGLAAPTGELFF; DNA: TGTGCCACCAAGGGACTAGCGGCACCTACCGGGGAGCTGTTTTTT
V: TRBV19; size: -; J: TRBJ1-6; D: -; CDR3: CASSRQDGNSPLHF; DNA: TGTGCCAGTAGTCGACAGGATGGTAATTCACCCCTCCACTTT
V: TRBV7-9; size: -; J: TRBJ1-4; D: -; CDR3: CASSLGTGNEKLFF; DNA: TGTGCCAGCAGCTTAGGAACAGGAAATGAAAAACTGTTTTTT
V: TRBV2; size: -; J: TRBJ1-5; D: -; CDR3: CASGRGYSNQPQHF; DNA: TGTGCCAGCGGAAGGGGCTATAGCAATCAGCCCCAGCATTTT
V: TRBV7-9; size: once; J: TRBJ1-5; D: -; CDR3: CASSLEGKQPQHF; DNA: TGTGCCAGCAGCTTAGAGGGGAAACAGCCCCAGCATTTT
V: TRBV19; size: -; J: TRBJ2-3; D: -; CDR3: CATNPGGSGADTQYF; DNA: TGTGCCACGAACCCTGGCGGGTCTGGCGCAGATACGCAGTATTTT
V: TRBV5-6; size: few; J: TRBJ2-7; D: -; CDR3: CASSLEAQGRPYEQYF; DNA: TGTGCCAGCAGCTTGGAGGCGCAGGGGCGTCCGTACGAGCAGTACTTC
V: TRBV19; size: few; J: TRBJ1-2; D: -; CDR3: CASSPNDEQAYYGYTF; DNA: TGTGCCAGTAGTCCGAACGACGAACAGGCTTACTATGGCTACACCTTC
V: TRBV4-2; size: -; J: TRBJ2-4; D: -; CDR3: CASSQLQGSNIQYF; DNA: TGTGCCAGCAGCCAACTTCAGGGGTCGAACATTCAGTACTTC
V: TRBV4-1; size: -; J: TRBJ1-1; D: -; CDR3: CAGGTFMNTEAFF; DNA: TGCGCCGGAGGGACTTTCATGAACACTGAAGCTTTCTTT
V: TRBV2; size: -; J: TRBJ1-5; D: TRBD1; CDR3: CASSELRTGNQPQHF; DNA: TGTGCCAGCAGTGAACTTAGGACAGGTAATCAGCCCCAGCATTTT
V: TRBV10-3; size: once; J: TRBJ2-7; D: TRBD1; CDR3: CAISEWGQGDSNPYEQYF; DNA: TGTGCCATCAGTGAATGGGGACAGGGGGATAGCAATCCCTACGAGCAGTACTTC
V: TRBV2; size: -; J: TRBJ1-1; D: -; CDR3: CASSGGPGTEAFF; DNA: TGTGCCAGCAGTGGAGGCCCCGGGACTGAAGCTTTCTTT
V: TRBV28; size: -; J: TRBJ2-7; D: TRBD2; CDR3: CASSLWDWAGVFFEQYF; DNA: TGTGCCAGCAGTTTATGGGACTGGGCGGGAGTCTTTTTCGAGCAGTACTTC
V: TRBV28; size: -; J: TRBJ1-2; D: TRBD1; CDR3: CASMGGTGTSGYTF; DNA: TGTGCCAGCATGGGCGGGACAGGGACATCGGGCTACACCTTC
V: TRBV7-6; size: -; J: TRBJ1-1; D: TRBD1; CDR3: CASSPPDRGHTEAFF; DNA: TGTGCCAGCAGCCCCCCCGACAGGGGTCACACTGAAGCTTTCTTT
V: TRBV18; size: -; J: TRBJ2-2; D: TRBD2; CDR3: CASSPRFLAGAVSTGELFF; DNA: TGTGCCAGCTCACCGCGGTTTCTAGCGGGAGCCGTGAGCACCGGGGAGCTGTTTTTT
V: TRBV5-4; size: few; J: TRBJ1-3; D: -; CDR3: CASSLQGLTSGNTIYF; DNA: TGTGCCAGCAGCCTCCAGGGTCTGACTTCTGGAAACACCATATATTTT
V: TRBV7-9; size: once; J: TRBJ1-6; D: -; CDR3: CASSLERGYYNSPLHF; DNA: TGTGCCAGCAGCTTAGAGCGGGGATACTATAATTCACCCCTCCACTTT
V: TRBV19; size: -; J: TRBJ2-1; D: -; CDR3: CASSIGLSGYNEQFF; DNA: TGTGCCAGTAGTATAGGCCTTAGCGGCTACAATGAGCAGTTCTTC
V: TRBV7-8; size: -; J: TRBJ1-4; D: -; CDR3: CASSLSRFNEKLFF; DNA: TGTGCCAGCAGCTTAAGCCGGTTTAATGAAAAACTGTTTTTT
V: TRBV6-5; size: few; J: TRBJ1-2; D: -; CDR3: CATRQVNYGYTF; DNA: TGTGCCACTCGACAGGTTAACTATGGCTACACCTTC
V: TRBV9; size: -; J: TRBJ1-1; D: TRBD1; CDR3: CASNDRGDFTEAFF; DNA: TGTGCCAGCAATGACAGGGGAGATTTCACTGAAGCTTTCTTT
V: TRBV5-4; size: -; J: TRBJ2-1; D: -; CDR3: CASSLSGNEQFF; DNA: TGTGCCAGCAGCTTGTCAGGCAATGAGCAGTTCTTC
V: TRBV19; size: -; J: TRBJ2-3; D: TRBD1; CDR3: CASSRVPGQRGDTQYF; DNA: TGTGCCAGTAGTCGGGTACCGGGACAGAGGGGAGATACGCAGTATTTT
V: TRBV7-9; size: -; J: TRBJ1-2; D: -; CDR3: CASSLGGANYGYTF; DNA: TGTGCCAGCAGCTTAGGGGGAGCTAACTATGGCTACACCTTC
V: TRBV2; size: once; J: TRBJ1-5; D: -; CDR3: CASRHLDSNQPQHF; DNA: TGTGCCAGCAGGCACTTAGATAGCAATCAGCCCCAGCATTTT
V: TRBV5-1; size: -; J: TRBJ2-3; D: TRBD2; CDR3: CASTIVPGLADPDTQYF; DNA: TGCGCCAGCACCATCGTTCCAGGACTAGCGGACCCAGATACGCAGTATTTT
V: TRBV28; size: -; J: TRBJ1-3; D: -; CDR3: CASSLWGGSLGNTIYF; DNA: TGTGCCAGCAGTTTATGGGGAGGGTCACTTGGAAACACCATATATTTT
V: TRBV7-2; size: -; J: TRBJ2-7; D: -; CDR3: CASSPEVRVLEQYF; DNA: TGTGCCAGCAGCCCAGAGGTGCGGGTACTCGAGCAGTACTTC
V: TRBV5-1; size: -; J: TRBJ2-2; D: TRBD2; CDR3: CASSLRTSGTAGELFF; DNA: TGCGCCAGCAGCTTAAGGACTAGCGGGACTGCCGGGGAGCTGTTTTTT
V: TRBV13; size: once; J: TRBJ2-3; D: -; CDR3: CASSQNRLSTDTQYF; DNA: TGTGCCAGCAGTCAGAACAGGTTAAGCACAGATACGCAGTATTTT
V: TRBV27; size: -; J: TRBJ2-2; D: TRBD2; CDR3: CASSFSSGSPHTGELFF; DNA: TGTGCCAGCAGTTTCTCCAGCGGGAGCCCACACACCGGGGAGCTGTTTTTT
V: TRBV9; size: -; J: TRBJ1-4; D: -; CDR3: CASSVAGFDEKLFF; DNA: TGTGCCAGCAGCGTAGCAGGGTTTGATGAAAAACTGTTTTTT
V: TRBV19; size: -; J: TRBJ1-2; D: -; CDR3: CASSPYRGNYGYTF; DNA: TGTGCCAGTAGTCCCTACCGGGGTAACTATGGCTACACCTTC
V: TRBV2; size: once; J: TRBJ1-4; D: TRBD1; CDR3: CASRQGSEKLFF; DNA: TGTGCCAGTCGACAGGGGAGCGAAAAACTGTTTTTT
V: TRBV5-1; size: -; J: TRBJ2-1; D: -; CDR3: CASSLDVPGPYNEQFF; DNA: TGCGCCAGCAGCTTGGATGTGCCAGGGCCCTACAATGAGCAGTTCTTC
V: TRBV5-1; size: -; J: TRBJ1-1; D: TRBD1; CDR3: CASSQRGQGAFF; DNA: TGCGCCAGCAGCCAGAGAGGACAGGGTGCTTTCTTT
V: TRBV5-6; size: once; J: TRBJ1-2; D: TRBD1; CDR3: CASSNIQGNYGYTF; DNA: TGTGCCAGCAGCAACATACAGGGGAACTATGGCTACACCTTC
V: TRBV2; size: -; J: TRBJ1-5; D: -; CDR3: CASRDYRSNQPQHF; DNA: TGTGCCAGCAGAGATTACAGGAGCAATCAGCCCCAGCATTTT
V: TRBV4-2; size: once; J: TRBJ2-5; D: -; CDR3: CASSQAQTAVETQYF; DNA: TGTGCCAGCAGCCAAGCCCAGACAGCCGTGGAGACCCAGTACTTC
V: TRBV28; size: -; J: TRBJ1-5; D: TRBD1; CDR3: CASNAGQGGQPQHF; DNA: TGTGCCAGCAACGCCGGACAGGGAGGTCAGCCCCAGCATTTT
V: TRBV7-3; size: -; J: TRBJ2-2; D: TRBD2; CDR3: CASSLVGAGNTGELFF; DNA: TGTGCCAGCAGCTTAGTCGGAGCGGGAAACACCGGGGAGCTGTTTTTT
V: TRBV2; size: -; J: TRBJ1-6; D: TRBD1; CDR3: CASESQGVRNSPLHF; DNA: TGTGCCAGCGAATCACAGGGGGTCCGTAATTCACCCCTCCACTTT
V: TRBV5-1; size: -; J: TRBJ2-1; D: TRBD2; CDR3: CASRILAGDNEQFF; DNA: TGCGCCAGCCGCATACTAGCGGGGGACAATGAGCAGTTCTTC